This T cell receptor beta chain came from a study of T-cell memory formation after mild COVID-19. Study-level findings and limits: Clones that contracted clustered mainly in CM and EM if CD4+ and in EMRA if CD8+. Cross-reactive memory apparently joined, as some responding clones appeared in pre-infection memory. Later expanders leaned CD4+, whereas clones that contracted between day 15 and 85 were balanced CD4/CD8.

This clonotype was seen a handful of times. Its antigen is unknown. TCRdb re-analysed the 5' RACE reads in MiXCR, keeping a single row per CDR3 protein. This sample has around 200,000 distinct CDR3 sequences, with 25% to 35% found just once. The V and J ends lost 7 bases and 4 bases respectively, with 9 bases between them. Germline lookup yields CDR1 MGHDK and CDR2 SYGVNS. This CDR3 spans 12 amino acids. The sample consisted of PBMCs or a T cell subset sorted from them (not recorded which). The V call is TRBV25-1, the J call TRBJ2-3, with unresolved D. This TCR came from an adult woman who had mild COVID-19 (a few samples of this study predate the infection). Cell type and time point are not known. CDR3 residues: CASTGPSDTQYF. The DNA for the CDR3 is TGTGCCAGCACCGGGCCATCAGATACGCAGTATTTT.